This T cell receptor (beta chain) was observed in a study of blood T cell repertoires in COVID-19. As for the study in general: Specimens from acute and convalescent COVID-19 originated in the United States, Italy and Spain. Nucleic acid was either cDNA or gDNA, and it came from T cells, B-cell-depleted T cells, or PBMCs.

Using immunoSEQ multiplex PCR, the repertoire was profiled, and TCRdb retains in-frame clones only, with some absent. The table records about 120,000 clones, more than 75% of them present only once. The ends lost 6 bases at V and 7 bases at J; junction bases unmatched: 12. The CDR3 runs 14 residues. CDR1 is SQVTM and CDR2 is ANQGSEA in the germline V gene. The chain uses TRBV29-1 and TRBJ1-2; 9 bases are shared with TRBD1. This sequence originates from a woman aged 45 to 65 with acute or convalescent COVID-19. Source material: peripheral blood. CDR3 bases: TGCAGCGTATCCACCGGGACAGGGAGAAGTGGCTACACCTTC. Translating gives CSVSTGTGRSGYTF. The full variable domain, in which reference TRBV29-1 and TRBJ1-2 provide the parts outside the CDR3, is SAVISQKPSRDICQRGTSLTIQCQVDSQVTMMFWYRQQPGQSLTLIATANQGSEATYESGFVIDKFPISRPNLTFSTLTVSNMSPEDSSIYLCSVSTGTGRSGYTFGSGTRLTVV.